This TCR beta chain was profiled in a study of OX40 agonist ivuxolimab in advanced cancers. Study information: Patients were dosed intravenously with ivuxolimab at 0.01 to 10 mg/kg every 2 weeks.

A note on this clone: What it recognizes is unknown.

This CDR3 contains 15 residues. Looked up from germline, CDR1 is KGHSH and CDR2 is LQKENI. V lost 0 bases to trimming and J lost 10 bases; unmatched junction nucleotides: 5. The method was immunoSEQ multiplex PCR; TCRdb's version includes in-frame clones alone and lacks a portion of them. The data contain roughly 2,900 clones, more than 85% of them singletons. Prior autoimmune disease or systemic immunosuppression barred patients. General observations from the study: Within 6 weeks, CD4+ and CD8+ blood T cells expanded clonally at 0.1 to 3.0 mg/kg.

The sample in question was CD4+ or CD8+ T cells sorted from blood, obtained in a trial of the OX40 agonist ivuxolimab. V is TRBV18 and J is TRBJ2-3, with 12 bases fitting TRBD2. The clonotype was recovered from an adult with an advanced solid tumor such as melanoma, head and neck, liver or kidney cancer. CDR3 DNA: TGTGCCAGCTCACCACCCCTAGCGGGGGGGTACCCGCAGTATTTT. This codes for CASSPPLAGGYPQYF. The full variable domain, in which reference TRBV18 and TRBJ2-3 provide the parts outside the CDR3, is NAGVMQNPRHLVRRRGQEARLRCSPMKGHSHVYWYRQLPEEGLKFMVYLQKENIIDESGMPKERFSAEFPKEGPSILRIQQVVRGDSAAYFCASSPPLAGGYPQYFGPGTRLTVL.